A single sample gave rise to the 31 T cell receptor beta chains below, sequenced in a study of cytomegalovirus exposure and HLA in healthy donors. A multiplex PCR was run with 60 Vbeta primers and 13 Jbeta primers. TCRdb's copy holds only in-frame clones and misses some; the assay was immunoSEQ multiplex PCR. The sample lists some 160,000 clones; roughly four fifths were seen once. The sequencing input was PBMCs. The receptors come from a woman between 45 and 65 years old in good health and CMV-seronegative.

The chain is built from TRBV5-1 and TRBJ2-7; a weak D match, TRBD1 (5 bases). Deletions cut 5 bases from V and 2 bases from J, with 11 bases between. CDR1 is SGHRS and CDR2 is YFSETQ in the germline V gene. The CDR3 has 13 residues. CDR3 sequence: CASSSLGAYEQYF. CDR3 coding DNA: TGCGCCAGCAGTTCTTTAGGGGCCTACGAGCAGTACTTC.

The chain links TRBV30 to TRBJ2-2, with a possible D match to TRBD1 (5 bases). Trimming shortened V by 0 bases and J by 5 bases, and 19 bases separated the two germline ends. Germline CDR1 GTSNPN, CDR2 SVGIG (reference sequence). The CDR3 is 17 residues long. CDR3 loop: CAWSVIRTSRQTGELFF. In DNA form, the CDR3 reads TGTGCCTGGAGTGTGATTCGGACAAGCCGTCAAACCGGGGAGCTGTTTTTT.

The chain has TRBV15 and TRBJ2-3, with 8 bases matching TRBD2. This CDR3 has 14 residues. Germline V lookup: CDR1 LNHNV, CDR2 YYDKDF (reference sequence). V lost 4 bases to trimming and J lost 4 bases; unmatched junction nucleotides: 4. The CDR3 DNA reads as TGTGCCACCAGCAACGGGGGGGCGTCAGATACGCAGTATTTT. This translates into CATSNGGASDTQYF. Full variable domain (rest looked up from reference TRBV15 and TRBJ2-3): DAMVIQNPRYQVTQFGKPVTLSCSQTLNHNVMYWYQQKSSQAPKLLFHYYDKDFNNEADTPDNFQSRRPNTSFCFLDIRSPGLGDTAMYLCATSNGGASDTQYFGPGTRLTVL.

CDR3 protein: CASRPGQGAHEQFF. The CDR3 bases are TGCGCCAGCAGGCCCGGGCAGGGGGCGCATGAGCAGTTCTTC. V is TRBV10-1 and J is TRBJ2-1; 8 bases line up with TRBD1. The CDR3 totals 14 residues. Germline loops: CDR1 WNHNN, CDR2 SYGVQD (reference sequence). V was clipped by 6 bases and J by 8 bases; unmatched bases: 9.

The chain joins TRBV30 to TRBJ1-4; D is undetermined. V lost 4 bases to trimming and J lost 7 bases, with 7 bases between them. CDR1 and CDR2 (germline): GTSNPN, SVGIG (reference sequence). This CDR3 has 11 amino acids. The CDR3 bases are TGTGCCTGGACTCGGGGTGAAAAACTGTTTTTT. This codes for CAWTRGEKLFF.

This chain's CDR3 is CASSHLLDRYEQYF. DNA of the CDR3: TGTGCCAGTAGTCACCTTTTGGACAGATACGAGCAGTACTTC. The rearrangement uses TRBV19 and TRBJ2-7; tentative D call: TRBD1 (6 bases). The germline CDR1 and CDR2 sequences are LNHDA and SQIVND (reference sequence). CDR3 length: 14 residues. V lost 5 bases and J 4 bases, leaving 15 bases between the germline ends.

This clone was seen a handful of times. The rearrangement joins TRBV5-1 to TRBJ2-7, with D perhaps TRBD1 (7 bases). CDR1 SGHRS and CDR2 YFSETQ come from the germline V gene. The V gene lost 4 bases and the J gene lost 0 bases, with 11 bases spanning the gap. This CDR3 comprises 14 residues. The CDR3 loop is CASSRGDSSYEQYF. CDR3 coding DNA: TGCGCCAGCAGCAGGGGGGACAGCTCCTACGAGCAGTACTTC.

The V call is TRBV6-1, the J call TRBJ1-5, with D unclear. The CDR3 totals 13 residues. V gave up 1 base and J gave up 5 bases, with 6 bases separating them. Germline CDR1 and CDR2: MNHNS and SASEGT. CDR3 nucleotides: TGTGCCAGCAGTGAAGACATGGATCAGCCCCAGCATTTT. This codes for CASSEDMDQPQHF.

The table lists this clone with a count of one. V usage is TRBV29-1 and J usage is TRBJ2-5; TRBD1 aligns across 7 bases. With V trimmed by 4 bases and J by 2 bases, 7 bases remained unmatched. The CDR3 has 14 residues. CDR1 and CDR2 (germline): SQVTM, ANQGSEA. The CDR3 DNA follows: TGCAGCGTTGGGGGGCCGGGACAGCAAGAGACCCAGTACTTC. This gives the protein CSVGGPGQQETQYF.

This chain links TRBV7-9 with TRBJ2-5; 9 positions match TRBD2. Germline CDR1 reads SEHNR; CDR2 reads FQNEAQ (reference sequence). V was pared by 6 bases and J by 5 bases, with 19 bases of the junction left unmatched. This CDR3 contains 18 residues. CDR3 region: CASSRGVPATSGQETQYF. CDR3 coding DNA: TGTGCCAGCAGTCGGGGGGTCCCCGCGACTAGCGGTCAGGAGACCCAGTACTTC.

The chain employs TRBV19 and TRBJ1-4, with a weak D call TRBD1 (6 bases). Per the germline V gene, CDR1 is LNHDA and CDR2 is SQIVND (reference sequence). Trimming took 9 bases from V and 0 from J, leaving 29 bases between them. The CDR3 spans 20 residues. CDR3 residues: CASPLKPRQVVWATNEKLFF. The CDR3 bases are TGTGCCAGCCCCTTAAAGCCCCGACAGGTAGTTTGGGCAACTAATGAAAAACTGTTTTTT.

This sequence joins TRBV5-3 and TRBJ2-2; a weak D match, TRBD1 (6 bases). TRBV5-3 qualifies as an ORF whose function is uncertain. This CDR3 contains 16 residues. V was pared by 4 bases and J by 0 bases, with 13 bases between. CDR3 nucleotides: TGTGCCAGAAGCCATTCCAGGGGCGCGAACACCGGGGAGCTGTTTTTT. This codes for CARSHSRGANTGELFF.

The V call is TRBV7-2, the J call TRBJ2-3, with D possibly TRBD2 on 6 matching bases. The CDR3 covers 16 residues. The germline gives CDR1 SGHTA, CDR2 FQGNSA. Trimming left V 2 bases short and J 1 base short, with 13 bases between. The CDR3 bases are TGTGCCAGCAGCTTACAATCTGGCGGGGGCACAGATACGCAGTATTTT. This encodes CASSLQSGGGTDTQYF.

This sequence joins TRBV27 and TRBJ2-3; weak D call: TRBD2 (6 bases). Germline V gene sequence: CDR1 MNHEY, CDR2 SMNVEV (reference sequence). Trimming cost V 6 bases and J 0 bases, with 10 bases left between them. This CDR3 is 14 amino acids long. The CDR3 coding sequence is TGTGCCAGCAGACTCGGGACTAGCACAGATACGCAGTATTTT. Translating gives CASRLGTSTDTQYF.

The genes are TRBV30 and TRBJ2-5, with D uncertain. Trimming stripped 2 bases from V and 5 bases from J, with 9 bases between. Germline V gene lookup returns CDR1 GTSNPN and CDR2 SVGIG (reference sequence). The CDR3 spans 12 residues. CDR3 sequence: CAWSFNSETQYF. In DNA form, the CDR3 reads TGTGCCTGGAGTTTTAATTCGGAGACCCAGTACTTC.

The chain links TRBV19 to TRBJ1-1, with 8 bases aligning to TRBD1. The CDR3 consists of 14 residues. From germline, CDR1 is LNHDA and CDR2 SQIVND (reference sequence). J lost 3 bases, V lost 1 base, and 1 base had no gene match. The CDR3 region is CASSIAGGHTEAFF. DNA for the CDR3: TGTGCCAGTAGTATAGCAGGGGGCCACACTGAAGCTTTCTTT.

This clone was recorded a few times. Other DNA variants within this sample encode the same CDR3. This chain joins TRBV28 and TRBJ2-7; perhaps TRBD2 as D (6 bases). Germline values: CDR1 MDHEN, CDR2 SYDVKM. Deletions cut 3 bases from V and 3 bases from J, with 6 bases between. This CDR3 comprises 12 residues. Here the CDR3 DNA reads TGTGCCAGCAGTTTGGGGGGCTACGAGCAGTACTTC. Translation gives CASSLGGYEQYF.

This clone was seen only a few times. The chain combines TRBV28 with TRBJ1-4; tentative D call: TRBD1 (5 bases). Germline loops: CDR1 MDHEN, CDR2 SYDVKM. The CDR3 extends over 14 amino acids. Deletions cut 5 bases from V and 6 bases from J, with 13 bases between. The CDR3 spells CASSRPGLDEKLFF. The DNA of the CDR3 is TGTGCCAGCAGTAGACCGGGACTCGATGAAAAACTGTTTTTT. Filled out from reference TRBV28 and TRBJ1-4, the complete variable domain reads DVKVTQSSRYLVKRTGEKVFLECVQDMDHENMFWYRQDPGLGLRLIYFSYDVKMKEKGDIPEGYSVSREKKERFSLILESASTNQTSMYLCASSRPGLDEKLFFGSGTQLSVL.

CDR3 nucleotide sequence: TGTGCCAGCAGCTTATCGCTAGCGGCATCCTACAATGAGCAGTTCTTC. Amino acids: CASSLSLAASYNEQFF. J is TRBJ2-1 and V is TRBV7-9; TRBD2 agrees at 7 bases. Losses at the gene ends were 2 bases for V and 1 base for J; bases not matched to a gene: 5. Germline V gene sequence: CDR1 SEHNR, CDR2 FQNEAQ (reference sequence). This CDR3 contains 16 residues.

This sequence joins TRBV29-1 and TRBJ2-1; 9 bases map to TRBD1. The CDR3 length is 15 residues. V was pared by 4 bases and J by 4 bases, with 8 bases of the junction left unmatched. Germline V gives CDR1 SQVTM, CDR2 ANQGSEA. The CDR3 DNA sequence: TGCAGCGTTGCCCTCGGGACAGGGATGTACAATGAGCAGTTCTTC. Amino acids: CSVALGTGMYNEQFF.

The chain combines TRBV5-1 with TRBJ2-7; 9 bases align to TRBD1. This CDR3 comprises 15 residues. The ends lost 3 bases at V and 0 bases at J; junction bases unmatched: 4. Looked up from germline, CDR1 is SGHRS and CDR2 is YFSETQ. The CDR3 is CASSSGTGPSYEQYF. CDR3 nucleotides: TGCGCCAGCAGCTCCGGGACAGGGCCCTCCTACGAGCAGTACTTC.

The chain joins TRBV9 to TRBJ1-1; D gene uncertain. V lost 0 bases to trimming and J lost 2 bases, with 8 bases between them. There are 14 residues in the CDR3. CDR1 and CDR2 from the germline V gene are SGDLS and YYNGEE. DNA of the CDR3: TGTGCCAGCAGCGTAGATAGCAGAAACACTGAAGCTTTCTTT. Protein product: CASSVDSRNTEAFF.

The V call is TRBV28, the J call TRBJ2-7; 10 bases line up with TRBD1. The length of the CDR3 is 17 residues. Germline V gene sequence: CDR1 MDHEN, CDR2 SYDVKM. V was pared by 3 bases and J by 3 bases, with 11 bases of the junction left unmatched. This chain's CDR3 is CASSFLIGTGENYEQYF. The CDR3 DNA follows: TGTGCCAGCAGTTTTTTGATCGGGACAGGGGAGAACTACGAGCAGTACTTC. The full variable domain, rest sourced from reference TRBV28 and TRBJ2-7, is DVKVTQSSRYLVKRTGEKVFLECVQDMDHENMFWYRQDPGLGLRLIYFSYDVKMKEKGDIPEGYSVSREKKERFSLILESASTNQTSMYLCASSFLIGTGENYEQYFGPGTRLTVT.

This clone has only one observation. This rearrangement joins TRBV5-1 to TRBJ1-2; a possible D gene is TRBD1 (6 bases). In germline, CDR1 is SGHRS, CDR2 YFSETQ. The CDR3 sequence is 14 residues long. The V end was cut by 0 bases, the J end by 6 bases, with 12 bases between. CDR3 bases: TGCGCCAGCAGCTTGGAGGGTGGGGGCGATGGCTACACCTTC. Translation: CASSLEGGGDGYTF.

This sequence joins TRBV30 and TRBJ2-7, with D perhaps TRBD1 (6 bases). Germline V gives CDR1 GTSNPN, CDR2 SVGIG (reference sequence). The CDR3 is 13 amino acids. V lost 3 bases and J 6 bases, leaving 15 bases between the germline ends. The CDR3 DNA sequence: TGTGCCTGGAGCAGGGGTGCTAGCAGCGAGCAGTACTTC. This encodes CAWSRGASSEQYF. Based on the CDR3 plus reference TRBV30 and TRBJ2-7, the full variable domain is SQTIHQWPATLVQPVGSPLSLECTVEGTSNPNLYWYRQAAGRGLQLLFYSVGIGQISSEVPQNLSASRPQDRQFILSSKKLLLSDSGFYLCAWSRGASSEQYFGPGTRLTVT.

The rearrangement joins TRBV7-9 to TRBJ2-3; D perhaps matches TRBD2 (6 bases). Trimming shortened V by 1 base and J by 2 bases, and 19 bases separated the two germline ends. CDR1 SEHNR and CDR2 FQNEAQ come from the germline V gene (reference sequence). The CDR3 has 18 amino acids. This chain's CDR3 is CASSLGFDSGLPTDTQYF. The CDR3 nucleotides are TGTGCCAGCAGCTTAGGGTTCGATTCGGGACTCCCCACAGATACGCAGTATTTT. Drawing the rest from reference TRBV7-9 and TRBJ2-3, the complete variable domain is DTGVSQNPRHKITKRGQNVTFRCDPISEHNRLYWYRQTLGQGPEFLTYFQNEAQLEKSRLLSDRFSAERPKGSFSTLEIQRTEQGDSAMYLCASSLGFDSGLPTDTQYFGPGTRLTVL.

The CDR3 loop is CASSIQLASTDTQYF. CDR3 DNA sequence: TGTGCCAGCAGTATTCAGCTAGCCTCCACAGATACGCAGTATTTT. The chain employs TRBV6-1 and TRBJ2-3; a possible D gene is TRBD2 (5 bases). The CDR3 runs 15 residues. V was trimmed by 5 bases and J by 2 bases, leaving 14 bases between them. CDR1 is MNHNS and CDR2 is SASEGT in the germline V gene.

The chain links TRBV6-5 to TRBJ1-2, with TRBD1 matching over 10 bases. V lost 2 bases, J lost 8 bases, and 2 bases stayed unmatched. Germline V gene lookup returns CDR1 MNHEY and CDR2 SVGAGI. The CDR3 runs 13 residues. In nucleotides, the CDR3 is TGTGCCAGCAGTTACGACAGGGGGCAGGGCTACACCTTC. It yields the protein CASSYDRGQGYTF.

The V gene is TRBV7-3, the J gene TRBJ2-1, with 7 bases aligning to TRBD2. This CDR3 has 19 residues. From germline, CDR1 is SGHTA and CDR2 FQGTGA. Germline trimming cut 4 bases from V and 0 bases from J; bases unmatched to any gene: 15. CDR3 in DNA: TGTGCCAGCAGCTCCGGACTAGTTTCCCACAGGAGCTCCTACAATGAGCAGTTCTTC. As protein: CASSSGLVSHRSSYNEQFF.

This chain uses TRBV9 with TRBJ2-2; TRBD2 might be the D (7 bases). The V gene's germline CDR1 is SGDLS and CDR2 YYNGEE. The CDR3 has 17 residues. V was pared by 3 bases and J by 4 bases, with 19 bases between. The CDR3 region is CASSEGGSGSRTGELFF. CDR3 sequence (DNA): TGTGCCAGCAGCGAGGGGGGGTCCGGGTCCCGCACCGGGGAGCTGTTTTTT.

The chain recombines TRBV30 with TRBJ2-7, with D possibly TRBD2 on 6 matching bases. V was shortened by 5 bases and J by 4 bases, with 15 bases between the two germline ends. Germline values: CDR1 GTSNPN, CDR2 SVGIG (reference sequence). The CDR3 loop spans 13 amino acids. The CDR3 nucleotides read TGTGCCTGGGACCGGGGGAGGTCGTACGAGCAGTACTTC. Translating gives CAWDRGRSYEQYF. Supplemented by reference TRBV30 and TRBJ2-7, the full variable domain reads SQTIHQWPATLVQPVGSPLSLECTVEGTSNPNLYWYRQAAGRGLQLLFYSVGIGQISSEVPQNLSASRPQDRQFILSSKKLLLSDSGFYLCAWDRGRSYEQYFGPGTRLTVT.